This T cell receptor beta chain was recovered during a study of blood T cell repertoires in COVID-19. Background on the study: Spain, Italy and the United States supplied samples that represented acute and convalescent COVID-19. PBMCs, B-cell-depleted T cells, or T cells were the source of the cDNA or gDNA that made up the material.

Original handling: Reference gene primer amplification in the assay estimated nucleated cell counts. Some clones are missing from TCRdb's copy, which holds only in-frame ones; the method was immunoSEQ multiplex PCR. V and J calls and clone size are copied from that table; D and trimming were computed from the DNA. This sample has around 150,000 clones; around 80% occur once, and the top ten carry approximately 19%. Sequenced: peripheral blood. The receptor was derived from a woman aged 80 or over with acute or convalescent COVID-19.

The CDR3 nucleotides read TGTGCCAGCTCACCACCCTTTCGGGAGTTACTGCAGTTCTTC. Translating it yields CASSPPFRELLQFF. The chain recombines TRBV18 with TRBJ2-1, with D perhaps matching TRBD2 (6 bases). From germline, CDR1 is KGHSH and CDR2 LQKENI. Deletions cut 0 bases from V and 12 bases from J, with 15 bases between. The CDR3 consists of 14 residues.